This TCR beta chain came from a study of cytomegalovirus exposure and HLA in healthy donors. The PCR used 60 Vbeta and 13 Jbeta primers. TCRdb's table, derived via immunoSEQ multiplex PCR, lists solely in-frame clones and lacks some. The profile covers about 160,000 clones, with around 82% appearing a single time and 0.95% to 1.3% taken by the ten largest. The CDR3 loop spans 15 amino acids. Losses at the gene ends were 9 bases for V and 5 bases for J; bases not matched to a gene: 12. Germline V CDR1 and CDR2: LNHDA, SQIVND (reference sequence). This sequence originates from a man under 40 in good health and CMV-seronegative. The sequencing sample was made of PBMCs. The rearrangement joins TRBV19 to TRBJ2-1, with TRBD2 matching over 8 bases. The CDR3 here is CASRGRLAFNNEQFF. The DNA for the CDR3 is TGTGCCAGCCGCGGACGACTAGCGTTTAACAATGAGCAGTTCTTC.